The rows below give T cell receptor beta chains drawn from one sample of a study of human T cells and chemical hapten exposure. MiXCR, run by TCRdb on the RACE reads, gives a single entry per CDR3 protein. The sample contains about 130,000 distinct CDR3 sequences, approximately 9.5% of which appear only once. The sequenced material came from whole blood. Receptor source: a male donor in good health. Some clones in this sample may be carry-over from other donors' samples. Both conserved end residues are part of each CDR3. Each record gives: V gene, J gene, D gene, clone size, CDR3 DNA, CDR3 protein. A D gene is named only where the DNA matches it firmly. Rows give clone size only sometimes, using once, few, many, or a class for an expanded clone.

>TRBV28|TRBJ2-5|-|many
TGTGCCAGCAGTTTATCAGGGGTACCGGGAGAGACCCAGTACTTC
CASSLSGVPGETQYF
>TRBV13|TRBJ2-1|TRBD2|few
TGTGCCAGCAGCCTAGCGGGAGTGAGGAACAATGAGCAGTTCTTC
CASSLAGVRNNEQFF
>TRBV29-1|TRBJ2-1|-|many
TGCAGCGTTGTTAAAGGGGCCTCCTACAATGAGCAGTTCTTC
CSVVKGASYNEQFF
>TRBV27|TRBJ2-7|TRBD1|-
TGTGCCAGCAGCTTTGTCAGGGGGACAGGGGGCTTCCACGAGCAGTACTTC
CASSFVRGTGGFHEQYF
>TRBV5-1|TRBJ2-1|-|-
TGCGCCAGCAGCTTGGTTGTTAGCGCCGCCTCCAATGAGCAGTTCTTC
CASSLVVSAASNEQFF
>TRBV5-6|TRBJ2-5|-|few
TGTGCCAGCAGTGGACGGACGAACCAAGAGACCCAGTACTTC
CASSGRTNQETQYF
>TRBV10-2|TRBJ1-3|-|many
TGCGCCAGCAGTGGGGACCTCTCTGGAAACACCATATATTTT
CASSGDLSGNTIYF
>TRBV10-1|TRBJ2-1|-|-
TGCGCCAGCATGAGTGAGCAGTTCTTC
CASMSEQFF
>TRBV9|TRBJ1-6|-|-
TGTGCCAGCAGCGTGGGACAAAGCTCCTATAATTCACCCCTCCACTTT
CASSVGQSSYNSPLHF
>TRBV18|TRBJ2-7|-|few
TGTGCCAGCTCACCGCAGCAGGGAAGGGGCGAGCAGTACTTC
CASSPQQGRGEQYF
>TRBV6-5|TRBJ2-7|-|-
TGTGCCAGCAGTTACCCGGGGTCCGACGAGCAGTACTTC
CASSYPGSDEQYF
>TRBV11-1|TRBJ2-7|TRBD1|many
TGTGCCAGCAGTGAGGGACAGCCCTACGAGCAGTACTTC
CASSEGQPYEQYF
>TRBV18|TRBJ1-4|TRBD1|many
TGTGCCAGCTCACCAAGGGACAGGGCTGAAAAACTGTTTTTT
CASSPRDRAEKLFF
>TRBV7-9|TRBJ2-3|-|many
TGTGCCAGCAGCCAGACGTCCTTCGAAAATACGCAGTATTTT
CASSQTSFENTQYF
>TRBV5-6|TRBJ2-1|-|-
TGTGCCAGCAGCAACGTCCGGGACTTCCCGCACATCGAGCAGTTCTTC
CASSNVRDFPHIEQFF
>TRBV12-3/TRBV12-4|TRBJ2-3|TRBD2|few
TGTGCCAGCAGCTCGACCCGGGGGGGCTACACAGATACGCAGTATTTT
CASSSTRGGYTDTQYF
>TRBV12-3/TRBV12-4|TRBJ2-3|TRBD2|few
TGTGCCAGCAGCCCCTTTTTACTAGCGGGAGAGGCAGATACGCAGTATTTT
CASSPFLLAGEADTQYF
>TRBV5-6|TRBJ2-7|TRBD1|few
TGTGCCAGCAGCGCCGGGACAGGGGCATACGAGCAGTACTTC
CASSAGTGAYEQYF
>TRBV10-3|TRBJ1-1|-|-
TGTGCCATCAGTGGAAGGGACGGGAACACTGAAGCTTTCTTT
CAISGRDGNTEAFF
>TRBV7-2|TRBJ1-1|-|-
TGTGCCAGCAGCTTAGGCCCGGCACCGGGACGACGGACTGAAGCTTTCTTT
CASSLGPAPGRRTEAFF
>TRBV5-1|TRBJ1-1|-|many
TGCGCCAGCAGCCAATCCGGGATCGTAGACCGGAACACTGAAGCTTTCTTT
CASSQSGIVDRNTEAFF
>TRBV29-1|TRBJ2-7|-|-
TGCAGCGTTGAAGGGCTCAGTAGTTACGAGCAGTACTTC
CSVEGLSSYEQYF
>TRBV12-3/TRBV12-4|TRBJ2-7|-|-
TGTGCCAGCAGTGCCGGCAGGCCAGGGGCTGCCGACGAGCAGTACTTC
CASSAGRPGAADEQYF
>TRBV6-5|TRBJ2-3|-|few
TGTGCCAGCGCGCGACCTAGCACAGATACGCAGTATTTT
CASARPSTDTQYF
>TRBV30|TRBJ2-3|-|many
TGTGCCTGGAGTCATACAGGAGGTCCAGATACGCAGTATTTT
CAWSHTGGPDTQYF
>TRBV15|TRBJ2-1|-|many
TGTGCCACCAGCAGTTGGGAGAAGGCCTACAATGAGCAGTTCTTC
CATSSWEKAYNEQFF
>TRBV19|TRBJ2-1|TRBD2|-
TGTGCCACCAAACTAGCGGGAGACTACAATGAGCAGTTCTTC
CATKLAGDYNEQFF
>TRBV4-1|TRBJ2-1|-|-
TGCGCCAGCAGCGCCCAAGGGGGCGGGGACAATGAGCAGTTCTTC
CASSAQGGGDNEQFF
>TRBV20-1|TRBJ1-5|TRBD1|many
TGCAGTGTTGCGATAACAGGGGATAGCAATCAGCCCCAGCATTTT
CSVAITGDSNQPQHF
>TRBV29-1|TRBJ1-1|TRBD1|-
TGCAGCGTTTCGACAGGGGAATTGAACACTGAAGCTTTCTTT
CSVSTGELNTEAFF
>TRBV7-9|TRBJ1-1|-|many
TGTGCCAGCAGCTTAGCGGGGGGAGCTTTCTTT
CASSLAGGAFF
>TRBV12-3/TRBV12-4|TRBJ1-5|-|many
TGTGCCAGCAGCCTTTACAGGGACCGGGGCAATCAGCCCCAGCATTTT
CASSLYRDRGNQPQHF
>TRBV12-3/TRBV12-4|TRBJ2-1|-|few
TGTGCCAGCAGTATTAGCGTGGGCTACAATGAGCAGTTCTTC
CASSISVGYNEQFF
>TRBV5-1|TRBJ2-1|-|many
TGCGCCAGCAGCTTCTTGGACAATGAGCAGTTCTTC
CASSFLDNEQFF
>TRBV12-3/TRBV12-4|TRBJ2-7|-|many
TGTGCCAGCAGCTCATATGCCCCTTCTAGCTCCTACGAGCAGTACTTC
CASSSYAPSSSYEQYF
>TRBV28|TRBJ2-1|TRBD2|-
TGTGCCAGCAGTTTCCCAGCGGGAGGCCATGAGCAGTTCTTC
CASSFPAGGHEQFF
>TRBV11-2|TRBJ2-7|-|many
TGTGCCAGCAGCTTAGATCAGGCGGTATCCTACGAGCAGTACTTC
CASSLDQAVSYEQYF
>TRBV11-1|TRBJ2-1|-|-
TGTGCCAGCAGCTCCGTGACTGAGCTTTCCTACAATGAGCAGTTCTTC
CASSSVTELSYNEQFF
>TRBV19|TRBJ2-7|TRBD2|-
TGTGCCAGTAGTATCCAGCGGGGTGCCTACGAGCAGTACTTC
CASSIQRGAYEQYF
>TRBV27|TRBJ2-2|-|few
TGTGCCAGCAGTTTTCGACAGAACACCGGGGAGCTGTTTTTT
CASSFRQNTGELFF